The entry below gives a single T cell receptor beta chain sequence along with its context. No antigen is known for it. The sample comes from a study of T cell responses to AZD1222 COVID-19 vaccine. Study-level results: Close to half of all spike-specific TCRs reportedly target regions of the variants that are unmutated. Donors in the cohort were predominantly white British and more often female, and clonal diversity was possibly underestimated. Repertoire sampling occurred only after the peak T cell response. Dominant at 160-218 and 743-854, vaccine-associated CD4 TCRs also spanned spike.

The length of the CDR3 is 14 residues. V gave up 2 bases and J gave up 5 bases, with 12 bases separating them. Germline V gene data show CDR1 as WNHNN and CDR2 as SYGVQD (reference sequence). TCRdb's table, derived via immunoSEQ multiplex PCR, lists solely in-frame clones and lacks some. The sample records about 140,000 clones, around 92% being singletons. The TCR originated in an adult who received the AZD1222 COVID-19 vaccine. The specimen comprised peripheral blood, sampled 28 days after the second AZD1222 dose. The chain carries TRBV10-1 and TRBJ1-1, with D possibly TRBD1 on 6 matching bases. CDR3 DNA: TGCGCCAGCAGTGAGAGGGGGGGAGGGACTGAAGCTTTCTTT. Its translation is CASSERGGGTEAFF.